A selection of T cell receptor beta chains follows, all from one sample in a study of T cell changes during pregnancy in multiple sclerosis. The method was immunoSEQ multiplex PCR; TCRdb's version includes in-frame clones alone and lacks a portion of them. The sample holds approximately 46,000 clones; around 93% are singletons and the top ten take around 2.6%. The input for sequencing was CD8+ T cells from peripheral blood mononuclear cells, taken in the second trimester of pregnancy. All receptors come from a female donor with multiple sclerosis, enrolled in a pregnancy study. Each CDR3 is given with its conserved first and last residue. The order of the fields is CDR3 DNA, CDR3 protein, J gene, D gene, clone size, V gene. A D gene is named only where the DNA matches it firmly. Some rows mark clone size as missing; the rest say once, few, many or name a class of expanded clone.

cdr3_nt: TGTGCCAGCAGCGCCGGGGACAGAGGGGGCACTGAAGCTTTCTTT
cdr3_aa: CASSAGDRGGTEAFF
j_call: TRBJ1-1
d_call: TRBD1
clone_size: NA
v_call: TRBV7-6

cdr3_nt: TGTGCCAGCAGTGTCCCAGAAAGGGACAGGATAATGAACACTGAAGCTTTCTTT
cdr3_aa: CASSVPERDRIMNTEAFF
j_call: TRBJ1-1
d_call: TRBD1
clone_size: NA
v_call: TRBV2

cdr3_nt: TGTGCCATGGTCGAGCGGGGGGCCCCTATCGATACGCAGTATTTT
cdr3_aa: CAMVERGAPIDTQYF
j_call: TRBJ2-3
d_call: TRBD2
clone_size: NA
v_call: TRBV2

cdr3_nt: TGTGCCAGCAGCTTAAGTCAGGGGGCGGAGTTCTTC
cdr3_aa: CASSLSQGAEFF
j_call: TRBJ2-1
d_call: TRBD1
clone_size: NA
v_call: TRBV7-2

cdr3_nt: TGCGCCAGCAGCCAAGAAGCGTGGTCCGGAAACACCATATATTTT
cdr3_aa: CASSQEAWSGNTIYF
j_call: TRBJ1-3
d_call: NA
clone_size: NA
v_call: TRBV4-3

cdr3_nt: TGTGCCAGCAGCTCCCGGGACAGGGGATTCTCTGGCTACACCTTC
cdr3_aa: CASSSRDRGFSGYTF
j_call: TRBJ1-2
d_call: TRBD1
clone_size: NA
v_call: TRBV13

cdr3_nt: TGTGCCATCAGTGAGTCCCGGACAGGGCACAATTCACCCCTCCACTTT
cdr3_aa: CAISESRTGHNSPLHF
j_call: TRBJ1-6
d_call: TRBD1
clone_size: NA
v_call: TRBV10-3

cdr3_nt: TGTGCCAGCAGCTTTCGAGGATCCCAAGAGACCCAGTACTTC
cdr3_aa: CASSFRGSQETQYF
j_call: TRBJ2-5
d_call: NA
clone_size: once
v_call: TRBV7-2

cdr3_nt: TGCGCCAGCAGCCCCCAGGACAGGGCGACCTATGGCTACACCTTC
cdr3_aa: CASSPQDRATYGYTF
j_call: TRBJ1-2
d_call: TRBD1
clone_size: NA
v_call: TRBV4-1

cdr3_nt: TGCAGCGTTGTAGACAGGGGCTCGAACACTGAAGCTTTCTTT
cdr3_aa: CSVVDRGSNTEAFF
j_call: TRBJ1-1
d_call: TRBD1
clone_size: NA
v_call: TRBV29-1

cdr3_nt: TGTGCCAGCAGACGGACAGGCACAGATACGCAGTATTTT
cdr3_aa: CASRRTGTDTQYF
j_call: TRBJ2-3
d_call: NA
clone_size: NA
v_call: TRBV6-5

cdr3_nt: TGTGCCAGCAGCGGCGGAGAAAGCAATCAGCCCCAGCATTTT
cdr3_aa: CASSGGESNQPQHF
j_call: TRBJ1-5
d_call: NA
clone_size: NA
v_call: TRBV5-5

cdr3_nt: TGTGCCTGGAGCGCAGGGGGCGCCGGACAGCCCCAGCATTTT
cdr3_aa: CAWSAGGAGQPQHF
j_call: TRBJ1-5
d_call: TRBD1
clone_size: NA
v_call: TRBV30

cdr3_nt: TGTGCCAGCAGCCCCTCGGGGGTAGCTCAGCCCCAGCATTTT
cdr3_aa: CASSPSGVAQPQHF
j_call: TRBJ1-5
d_call: NA
clone_size: NA
v_call: TRBV6-4

cdr3_nt: TGTGCCAGCAGCGTAGCAGGGGCAACTAATGAAAAACTGTTTTTT
cdr3_aa: CASSVAGATNEKLFF
j_call: TRBJ1-4
d_call: NA
clone_size: NA
v_call: TRBV9

cdr3_nt: TGTGCCAGCAGCCTCCCGCGGCGTTCACCCCTCCACTTT
cdr3_aa: CASSLPRRSPLHF
j_call: TRBJ1-6
d_call: NA
clone_size: once
v_call: TRBV13

cdr3_nt: TGTGCCAGCAGCTGGGGGACAGGACAAGAGACCCAGTACTTC
cdr3_aa: CASSWGTGQETQYF
j_call: TRBJ2-5
d_call: TRBD1
clone_size: NA
v_call: TRBV5-4

cdr3_nt: TGTGCCAGCTCATCCGGGACTAGCCCCGGGGAGCTGTTTTTT
cdr3_aa: CASSSGTSPGELFF
j_call: TRBJ2-2
d_call: TRBD2
clone_size: NA
v_call: TRBV5-6

cdr3_nt: TGTGCCAGCAGCTTAGCGTTATGGACTAGCGGGGGGTCGCTATCCTACGAGCAGTACTTC
cdr3_aa: CASSLALWTSGGSLSYEQYF
j_call: TRBJ2-7
d_call: TRBD2
clone_size: NA
v_call: TRBV7-2

cdr3_nt: TGTGCCAGCAGCTCATCATCGAGGGCTAGCGGGGCCAACAATGAGCAGTTCTTC
cdr3_aa: CASSSSSRASGANNEQFF
j_call: TRBJ2-1
d_call: TRBD2
clone_size: NA
v_call: TRBV7-8

cdr3_nt: TGTGCCAGCAGTGACTCGAACTCCGGGGAGCTGTTTTTT
cdr3_aa: CASSDSNSGELFF
j_call: TRBJ2-2
d_call: NA
clone_size: NA
v_call: TRBV6-4